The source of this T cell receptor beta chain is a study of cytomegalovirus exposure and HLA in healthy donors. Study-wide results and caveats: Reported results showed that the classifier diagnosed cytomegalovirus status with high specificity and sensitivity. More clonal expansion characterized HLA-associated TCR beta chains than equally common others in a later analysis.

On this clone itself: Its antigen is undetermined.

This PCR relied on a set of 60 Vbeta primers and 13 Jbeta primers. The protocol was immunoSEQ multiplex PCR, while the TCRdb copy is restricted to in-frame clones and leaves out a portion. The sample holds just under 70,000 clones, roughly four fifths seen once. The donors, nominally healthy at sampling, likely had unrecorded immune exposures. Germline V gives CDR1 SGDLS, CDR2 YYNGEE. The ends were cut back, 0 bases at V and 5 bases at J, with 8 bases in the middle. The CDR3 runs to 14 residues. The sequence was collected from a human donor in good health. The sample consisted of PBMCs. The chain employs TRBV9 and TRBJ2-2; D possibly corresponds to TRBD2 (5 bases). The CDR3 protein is CASSVGGLTGELFF. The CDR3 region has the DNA TGTGCCAGCAGCGTAGGAGGGCTTACCGGGGAGCTGTTTTTT.